This T cell receptor (beta chain) was identified in a study of T-cell memory formation after mild COVID-19. Study-wide context: TCR clusters were mostly donor specific.

In the case of this clonotype: Its target is unknown.

TCRdb called the 5' RACE reads again in MiXCR, with one record for every CDR3 protein. Here the sample spans about 250,000 distinct CDR3 sequences, about 16% being singletons. The V end lost 5 bases, the J end lost 2 bases, and 10 bases lay between the germline ends. CDR3 length: 14 amino acids. Study observations and caveats: Cross-reactive memory appears to have joined, as suggested by some responding clones showing up in pre-infection memory. Clones that shrank (day 15 to 85) were balanced CD4/CD8, whereas later expanders leaned CD4+.

This TCR derives from an adult woman who had mild COVID-19 (a few samples of this study predate the infection). Cell type and time point are not known. The chain uses TRBV12-3 or TRBV12-4 and TRBJ2-1, with D perhaps TRBD1 or TRBD2 (5 bases each). Sequenced input: PBMCs or a T cell subset sorted from them (not recorded which). CDR3 loop: CASSGRGAYNEQFF. DNA of the CDR3: TGTGCCAGCAGTGGAAGGGGAGCCTACAATGAGCAGTTCTTC.